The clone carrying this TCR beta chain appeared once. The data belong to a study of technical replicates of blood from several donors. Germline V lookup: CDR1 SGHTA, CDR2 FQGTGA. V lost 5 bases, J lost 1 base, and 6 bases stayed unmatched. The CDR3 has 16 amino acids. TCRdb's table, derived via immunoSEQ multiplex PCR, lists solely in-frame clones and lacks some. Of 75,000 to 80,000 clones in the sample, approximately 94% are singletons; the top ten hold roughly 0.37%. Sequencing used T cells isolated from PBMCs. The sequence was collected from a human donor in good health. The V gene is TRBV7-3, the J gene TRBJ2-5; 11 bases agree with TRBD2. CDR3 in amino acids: CASSPVAGGAQETQYF. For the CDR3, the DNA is TGTGCCAGCAGCCCGGTAGCGGGAGGGGCCCAAGAGACCCAGTACTTC.